The 15 T cell receptor beta chains below were found in one sample sequenced in a study of T cell clonality in common variable immunodeficiency (dated by TCRdb to between 2014 and 2017). Library preparation used the immunoSEQ multiplex PCR assay. The clones in this table, taken by TCRdb from immuneACCESS, are in-frame only. Not every clone is retained; where verified, under half of the shortfall comes from an unresolved V gene, and the cause of the rest is unknown. The table gives 40,000 or so clones for this sample, with none occurring only once. The ten biggest clones cover 3% to 4.5% of the sample. Sequencing was performed on peripheral blood mononuclear cells. All receptors derive from a person aged 18-70 years in good health.

This clone has a count of ten or more. The missing CDR3 end, 3 residues past where the read stops, is filled in from the germline J gene. The chain links TRBV29-1 to TRBJ2-5, with 7 bases fitting TRBD1. Per germline, CDR1 SQVTM and CDR2 ANQGSEA. V was clipped by 5 bases and J by 6 bases; unmatched bases: 12. The length of the CDR3 is 14 residues. The part of the CDR3 DNA that was read is TGCAGCGTTCGACGCACAGGGGATTATCAGACC. Protein product: CSVRRTGDYQT. The CDR3 in full is CSVRRTGDYQTQYF.

In its sample, this clone was seen many times. The CDR3 extends 3 residues past the end of the read, so its final part is completed from the germline J gene. J is TRBJ1-2 and V is TRBV29-1, with TRBD1 matching 7 bases. The CDR3 has 14 amino acids. V trimming: 1 base; J trimming: 2 bases; junction bases outside the gene matches: 4. Germline assignment: CDR1 SQVTM and CDR2 ANQGSEA. The CDR3 here is CSVEVWDSNYGYTF. CDR3 DNA (partial): TGCAGCGTTGAAGTGTGGGACAGCAACTATGGC. Full variable domain (remainder filled in from reference TRBV29-1 and TRBJ1-2): SAVISQKPSRDICQRGTSLTIQCQVDSQVTMMFWYRQQPGQSLTLIATANQGSEATYESGFVIDKFPISRPNLTFSTLTVSNMSPEDSSIYLCSVEVWDSNYGYTFGSGTRLTVV.

Regarding this clone: From the germline J gene comes the end of the CDR3, since the read stops 3 residues before it. The chain employs TRBV5-1 and TRBJ2-1; 7 bases match TRBD2. CDR1 and CDR2 from the germline V gene are SGHRS and YFSETQ. The CDR3 contains 14 residues. J lost 8 bases, V lost 0 bases, and 5 bases had no gene match. CDR3 DNA (partial): TGCGCCAGCAGCTTGGATGGGGGGAGGGATGAG. The encoded protein is CASSLDGGRDE. The full CDR3 reads CASSLDGGRDEQFF.

Many counts were recorded for this clone. CDR3 DNA (partial): TGCGCCAGCAGCTTGTGGGGGGAACGCGAG. It yields the protein CASSLWGERE. The entire CDR3 protein is CASSLWGEREQYF. The rearrangement uses TRBV5-1 and TRBJ2-7; D is possibly TRBD2 (6 bases). The read falls 3 residues short of the CDR3 end, and the missing part is taken from the germline J gene. Trimming stripped 1 base from V and 6 bases from J, with 11 bases between. Germline assignment: CDR1 SGHRS and CDR2 YFSETQ. CDR3 length: 13 amino acids.

The sample holds many counts of this clone. The CDR3 is cut off 3 residues early in the read; its end comes from the germline J gene. The rearrangement links TRBV20-1 to TRBJ2-2; the D gene is possibly TRBD2 (5 bases). The CDR3 has 18 residues. Germline CDR1 DFQATT, CDR2 SNEGSKA (reference sequence). The sequenced part of the CDR3 DNA is TGCAGTGCTAGGCCCTCAAGCGGCCCTTTCGGCCAGAATGAAAAG. Amino acids: CSARPSSGPFGQNEK. The entire CDR3 sequence reads CSARPSSGPFGQNEKLFF.

This clone was counted ten times or more. Coverage ceases 3 residues before the CDR3 finishes, and the germline J gene fills in the end. This sequence joins TRBV19 and TRBJ1-5, with 7 nucleotides matching TRBD1. Germline trimming cut 1 base from V and 3 bases from J; bases unmatched to any gene: 3. Germline-derived CDR1 and CDR2 are LNHDA and SQIVND (reference sequence). CDR3 length: 15 residues. The sequenced CDR3 bases are TGTGCCAGTAGTATAGGGGGACAGTACAATCAGCCC. It specifies CASSIGGQYNQP. The CDR3, in full, reads CASSIGGQYNQPQHF.

This clone was observed at least ten times. The read ends 3 residues early relative to the CDR3; the germline J gene fills the gap. The chain uses TRBV6-1 and TRBJ1-5; 9 bases line up with TRBD1. The CDR3 runs 16 residues. Germline trimming cut 2 bases from V and 4 bases from J; bases unmatched to any gene: 6. Looked up from germline, CDR1 is MNHNS and CDR2 is SASEGT. The chain's CDR3 is CASSEIGTGLNQPQHF. The CDR3 bases that were read are TGTGCCAGCAGTGAAATAGGGACAGGGCTAAATCAGCCC.

Only a few counts were recorded for this clone. The CDR3 is cut off 3 residues early in the read; its end comes from the germline J gene. This sequence joins TRBV19 and TRBJ2-3; D possibly corresponds to TRBD1 (7 bases). The CDR3 has 12 amino acids. Germline V gene sequence: CDR1 LNHDA, CDR2 SQIVND (reference sequence). The CDR3 loop reads CASSPRGATQYF. CDR3 bases read: TGTGCCAGTAGCCCCAGGGGGGCGACG.

Ten or more counts support this clone. The sequenced fragment ends 3 residues before the CDR3 boundary, so the rest is inferred from the germline J gene. The V call is TRBV20-1, the J call TRBJ2-7, with 7 bases aligning to TRBD1. The germline V gene has CDR1 DFQATT and CDR2 SNEGSKA (reference sequence). The CDR3 covers 14 residues. Trimming at V came to 2 bases and at J to 3 bases, leaving 7 bases not matched to a gene. The CDR3 DNA, read in part, is TGCAGTGCTAGACGGCCTGGGACAGACTACGAG. Encoded protein: CSARRPGTDYE. The CDR3 in its entirety is CSARRPGTDYEQYF.

This clone was detected many times. The CDR3 end is not reached by the read, which stops 3 residues before it; the germline J gene fills it in. The chain employs TRBV18 and TRBJ1-2; 7 bases line up with TRBD1. This CDR3 is 14 amino acids long. The ends lost 4 bases at V and 2 bases at J; junction bases unmatched: 4. Germline-derived CDR1 and CDR2 are KGHSH and LQKENI. CDR3 sequence: CASSQGTENYGYTF. The CDR3 DNA, read in part, is TGTGCCAGCTCACAGGGGACAGAAAACTATGGC.

With respect to this clone: The read ends 3 residues shy of where the CDR3 ends; the end is completed using the germline J gene. The J gene is TRBJ2-7, the V gene TRBV18; TRBD1 matches 7 bases. The V gene end was trimmed by 3 bases and the J gene end by 0 bases; junction bases not matched to a gene: 5. Germline loops: CDR1 KGHSH, CDR2 LQKENI. CDR3 length: 15 amino acids. This chain's CDR3 is CASSPSQGSSYEQYF. The sequenced CDR3 bases are TGTGCCAGCTCACCCTCACAGGGGAGCTCCTACGAG.

This clone has ten or more counts. The read terminates 3 residues ahead of where the CDR3 ends, so the germline J gene completes it. The rearrangement links TRBV12-3 or TRBV12-4 to TRBJ2-3, with unresolved D. V lost 7 bases, J lost 5 bases, and 13 bases lay in between. This CDR3 has 13 amino acids. CDR3 bases read: TGTGCCAGCAAAGACTTCCCCATAGATACG. Its translation: CASKDFPIDT. The CDR3 in its entirety is CASKDFPIDTQYF.

This clone showed up many times. The missing CDR3 end, 3 residues past where the read stops, is filled in from the germline J gene. V gene TRBV19 combines with J gene TRBJ1-5; a weak D match, TRBD1 (6 bases). The CDR3 length is 14 residues. V was pared by 3 bases and J by 3 bases, with 9 bases between. Germline V gene data show CDR1 as LNHDA and CDR2 as SQIVND (reference sequence). The DNA read from the CDR3 is TGTGCCAGTAGTATCACAGGGTACAATCAGCCC. Its translation: CASSITGYNQP. The full CDR3 protein is CASSITGYNQPQHF.

The sample holds many counts of this clone. The read terminates 3 residues before the CDR3 end, so the remaining end is supplied by the germline J gene. The chain recombines TRBV7-2 with TRBJ1-1; D call uncertain. Germline-derived CDR1 and CDR2 are SGHTA and FQGNSA. Trimming took 5 bases from V and 4 from J, leaving 14 bases between them. There are 14 residues in the CDR3. Partial CDR3 DNA: TGTGCCAGCAGCCTGAAGCGGTGGGGCACTGAA. It yields the protein CASSLKRWGTE. The full CDR3 is CASSLKRWGTEAFF. Full variable domain (missing parts from reference TRBV7-2 and TRBJ1-1): GAGVSQSPSNKVTEKGKDVELRCDPISGHTALYWYRQSLGQGLEFLIYFQGNSAPDKSGLPSDRFSAERTGGSVSTLTIQRTQQEDSAVYLCASSLKRWGTEAFFGQGTRLTVV.

This clone has ten or more counts. The read ends 3 residues before the CDR3 terminus; that terminus is restored from the germline J gene. The rearrangement links TRBV7-9 to TRBJ1-2, with no clear D. The ends were cut back, 7 bases at V and 4 bases at J, with 16 bases in the middle. Per the germline V gene, CDR1 is SEHNR and CDR2 is FQNEAQ (reference sequence). This CDR3 is built from 14 residues. The DNA read from the CDR3 is TGTGCCAGCAAACCAGGAAGCGGACGCTATGGC. Protein sequence: CASKPGSGRYG. From start to end, the CDR3 is CASKPGSGRYGYTF.